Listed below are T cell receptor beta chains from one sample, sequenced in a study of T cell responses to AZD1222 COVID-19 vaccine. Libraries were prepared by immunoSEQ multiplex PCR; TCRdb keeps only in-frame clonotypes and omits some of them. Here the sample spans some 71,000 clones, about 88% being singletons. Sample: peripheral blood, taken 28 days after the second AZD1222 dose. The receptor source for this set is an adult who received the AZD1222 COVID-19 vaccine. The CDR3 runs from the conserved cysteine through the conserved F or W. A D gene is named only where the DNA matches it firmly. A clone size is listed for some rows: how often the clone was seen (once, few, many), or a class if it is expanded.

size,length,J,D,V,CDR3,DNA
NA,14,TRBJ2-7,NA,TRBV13,CASSFGGVIYEQYF,TGTGCCAGCAGCTTTGGGGGCGTAATCTACGAGCAGTACTTC
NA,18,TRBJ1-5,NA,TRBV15,CATSRGGGQPDFNQPQHF,TGTGCCACCAGCAGAGGTGGAGGACAGCCCGACTTTAATCAGCCCCAGCATTTT
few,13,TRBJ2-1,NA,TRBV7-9,CASSSTINNEQFF,TGTGCCAGCAGCTCCACCATTAACAATGAGCAGTTCTTC
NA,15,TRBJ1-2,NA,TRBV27,CASSLSFTGSGGYTF,TGTGCCAGCAGTCTTTCCTTCACAGGGTCGGGTGGCTACACCTTC
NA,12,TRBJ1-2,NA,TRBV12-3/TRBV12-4,CASSLGQVRNTF,TGTGCCAGCAGTTTAGGACAGGTACGGAACACCTTC
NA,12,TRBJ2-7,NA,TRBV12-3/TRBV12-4,CASNSGVGEQYF,TGTGCCAGCAACTCGGGGGTTGGCGAGCAGTACTTC
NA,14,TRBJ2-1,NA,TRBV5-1,CASGSERPYNEQFF,TGCGCCAGCGGCTCTGAGCGGCCCTACAATGAGCAGTTCTTC
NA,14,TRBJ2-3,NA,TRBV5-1,CASSSTSIADTQYF,TGCGCCAGCAGCTCGACTAGTATCGCAGATACGCAGTATTTT
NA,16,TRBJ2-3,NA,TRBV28,CASRPSGTLTGDTQYF,TGTGCCAGCAGACCTTCCGGGACCCTAACGGGAGATACGCAGTATTTT
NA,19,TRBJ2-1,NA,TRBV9,CASSVGKVIAKSSYNEQFF,TGTGCCAGCAGCGTAGGAAAGGTCATTGCAAAGAGCTCCTACAATGAGCAGTTCTTC
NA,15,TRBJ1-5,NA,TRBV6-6,CASSYSRGSNQPQHF,TGTGCCAGCAGTTACTCGAGGGGGAGCAATCAGCCCCAGCATTTT
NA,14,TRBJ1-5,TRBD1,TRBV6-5,CASSRGQVVQPQHF,TGTGCCAGCAGTCGGGGACAGGTCGTACAGCCCCAGCATTTT
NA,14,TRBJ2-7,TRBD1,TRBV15,CATGTGSFSDEQYF,TGTGCCACAGGGACAGGGAGTTTTTCCGACGAGCAGTACTTC
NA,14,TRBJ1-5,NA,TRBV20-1,CSASSTARNQPQHF,TGCAGTGCTAGTTCTACCGCGCGCAATCAGCCCCAGCATTTT
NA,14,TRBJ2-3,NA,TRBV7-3,CASSYGAGQDTQYF,TGTGCCAGCAGCTATGGGGCAGGGCAAGATACGCAGTATTTT
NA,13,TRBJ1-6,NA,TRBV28,CASNRGRNSPLHF,TGTGCCAGCAATAGAGGCAGAAATTCACCCCTCCACTTT
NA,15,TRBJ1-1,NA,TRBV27,CASSFRSVRNTEAFF,TGTGCCAGCAGTTTTAGGTCTGTAAGAAACACTGAAGCTTTCTTT
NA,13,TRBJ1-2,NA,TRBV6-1,CASSERVPYGYTF,TGTGCCAGCAGTGAAAGGGTTCCCTATGGCTACACCTTC
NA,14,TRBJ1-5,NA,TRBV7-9,CASSGERVDQPQHF,TGTGCCAGCAGCGGCGAAAGGGTTGATCAGCCCCAGCATTTT
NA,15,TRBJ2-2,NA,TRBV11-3,CASSLGSANTGELFF,TGTGCCAGCAGCTTAGGAAGCGCGAACACCGGGGAGCTGTTTTTT
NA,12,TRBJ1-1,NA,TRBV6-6,CASSSPGGEAFF,TGTGCCAGCAGCTCCCCGGGGGGTGAAGCTTTCTTT
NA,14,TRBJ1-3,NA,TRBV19,CASSSFSAGNTIYF,TGTGCCAGCAGTTCTTTCTCAGCCGGAAACACCATATATTTT
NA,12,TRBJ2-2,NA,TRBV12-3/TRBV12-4,CASSSGRRELFF,TGTGCCAGCAGCTCAGGCCGGCGGGAGCTGTTTTTT
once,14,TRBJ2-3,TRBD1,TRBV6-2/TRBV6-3,CASSYTQGVDTQYF,TGTGCCAGCAGTTACACACAGGGGGTGGATACGCAGTATTTT
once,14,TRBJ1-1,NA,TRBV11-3,CASSLEGWGTEAFF,TGTGCCAGCAGCTTAGAAGGGTGGGGCACTGAAGCTTTCTTT
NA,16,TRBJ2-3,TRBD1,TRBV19,CASSNPGGDGTDTQYF,TGTGCCAGTAGTAACCCAGGGGGCGACGGCACAGATACGCAGTATTTT
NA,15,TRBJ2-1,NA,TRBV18,CASSPLSGKVNEQFF,TGTGCCAGCTCTCCTCTTTCGGGGAAGGTGAATGAGCAGTTCTTC
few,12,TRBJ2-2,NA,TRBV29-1,CSGEGDTGELFF,TGCAGCGGGGAGGGGGACACCGGGGAGCTGTTTTTT
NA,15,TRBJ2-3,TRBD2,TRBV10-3,CAISQGSGARDTQYF,TGTGCCATCAGCCAGGGTAGCGGGGCCCGAGATACGCAGTATTTT
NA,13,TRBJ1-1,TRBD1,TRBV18,CATSGGLNTEAFF,TGTGCCACCTCAGGGGGTTTGAACACTGAAGCTTTCTTT
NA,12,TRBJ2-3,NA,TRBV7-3,CASSLGSGTQYF,TGTGCCAGCAGCTTGGGCAGTGGTACGCAGTATTTT
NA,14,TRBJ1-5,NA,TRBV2,CASSELGSNQPQHF,TGTGCCAGCAGTGAACTGGGCAGTAATCAGCCCCAGCATTTT
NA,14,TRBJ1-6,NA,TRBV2,CASRQGVGNSPLHF,TGTGCCAGCAGGCAGGGAGTGGGAAATTCACCCCTCCACTTT
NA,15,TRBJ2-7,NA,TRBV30,CAWSGPRDGSYEQYF,TGTGCCTGGAGTGGTCCCCGGGACGGTAGCTACGAGCAGTACTTC
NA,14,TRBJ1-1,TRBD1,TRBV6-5,CASSYEGAHTEAFF,TGTGCCAGCAGTTACGAGGGGGCGCATACTGAAGCTTTCTTT
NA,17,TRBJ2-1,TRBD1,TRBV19,CASSTARDSQIPHEQFF,TGTGCCAGTAGTACCGCACGGGACAGCCAAATACCACATGAGCAGTTCTTC
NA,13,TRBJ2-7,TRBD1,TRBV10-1,CASTGTDGYEQYF,TGCGCCAGCACCGGGACAGACGGATACGAGCAGTACTTC
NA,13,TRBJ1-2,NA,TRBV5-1,CASSLEGDYGYTF,TGCGCCAGCAGCTTGGAGGGGGACTATGGCTACACCTTC
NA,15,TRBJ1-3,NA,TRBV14,CASSQQRGSGNTIYF,TGTGCCAGCAGCCAACAGCGCGGATCCGGAAACACCATATATTTT
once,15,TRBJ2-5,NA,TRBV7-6,CASSLAPQKQETQYF,TGTGCCAGCAGCTTAGCGCCCCAAAAACAAGAGACCCAGTACTTC
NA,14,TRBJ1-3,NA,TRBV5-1,CASSLGGPGNTIYF,TGCGCCAGCAGTTTGGGAGGTCCTGGAAACACCATATATTTT
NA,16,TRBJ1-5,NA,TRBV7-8,CASSLKGRYSNQPQHF,TGTGCCAGCAGCTTAAAAGGACGGTATAGCAATCAGCCCCAGCATTTT
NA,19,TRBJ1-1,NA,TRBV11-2,CASSSPSGRLKGTNTEAFF,TGTGCCAGCAGCTCACCCTCCGGACGGTTAAAGGGGACGAACACTGAAGCTTTCTTT
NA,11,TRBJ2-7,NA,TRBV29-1,CSVQQDYEQYF,TGCAGCGTGCAACAGGACTACGAGCAGTACTTC
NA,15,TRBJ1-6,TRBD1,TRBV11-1,CASSPGQGDNSPLHF,TGTGCCAGCAGCCCAGGGCAGGGGGATAATTCACCCCTCCACTTT
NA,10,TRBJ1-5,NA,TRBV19,CASSPKPQHF,TGTGCCAGTAGTCCAAAGCCCCAGCATTTT
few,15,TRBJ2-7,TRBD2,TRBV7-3,CASSPGGSGNYEQYF,TGTGCCAGCAGCCCGGGGGGTAGCGGGAACTACGAGCAGTACTTC
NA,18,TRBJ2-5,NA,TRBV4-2,CASSLFLPGGEGWETQYF,TGTGCCAGCAGCCTCTTCCTGCCCGGGGGCGAAGGGTGGGAGACCCAGTACTTC
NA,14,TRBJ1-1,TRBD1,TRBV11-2,CASSFQGGNTEAFF,TGTGCCAGCAGCTTTCAGGGGGGGAACACTGAAGCTTTCTTT
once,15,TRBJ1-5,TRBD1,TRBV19,CASSTLRQGVRPQHF,TGTGCCAGTAGTACCCTTCGACAGGGGGTAAGGCCCCAGCATTTT
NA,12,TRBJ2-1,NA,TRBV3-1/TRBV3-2,CASSITLGEQFF,TGTGCCAGCAGTATAACTCTAGGCGAGCAGTTCTTC
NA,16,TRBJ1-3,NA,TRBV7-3,CASSPGQTRSGNTIYF,TGTGCCAGCAGCCCAGGACAGACCCGCTCTGGAAACACCATATATTTT
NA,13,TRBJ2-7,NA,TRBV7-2,CASSSNWDSPEYF,TGTGCCAGCAGCTCGAACTGGGACTCTCCGGAGTACTTC
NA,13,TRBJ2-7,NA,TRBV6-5,CASSKQGLYEQYF,TGTGCCAGCAGTAAACAGGGACTGTACGAGCAGTACTTC
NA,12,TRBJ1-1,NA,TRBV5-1,CASKQLNTEAFF,TGCGCCAGCAAACAGTTGAACACTGAAGCTTTCTTT
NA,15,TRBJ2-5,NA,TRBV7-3,CASSPEGSGQETQYF,TGTGCCAGCAGCCCGGAGGGTAGCGGCCAAGAGACCCAGTACTTC
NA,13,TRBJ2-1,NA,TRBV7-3,CASSLTLRNEQFF,TGTGCCAGCAGCTTAACGTTGAGGAATGAGCAGTTCTTC
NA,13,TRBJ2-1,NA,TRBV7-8,CASSFTSSNEQFF,TGTGCCAGCAGCTTCACATCTTCTAATGAGCAGTTCTTC